Following are 14 T cell receptor beta chains from one sample sequenced in a study of cytomegalovirus exposure and HLA in healthy donors. The PCR was carried out with 60 Vbeta primers and 13 Jbeta primers. Profiling relied on immunoSEQ multiplex PCR, and the TCRdb table lists in-frame clones only, not all of them. The sample table sets out around 210,000 clones. The sequencing sample was made of PBMCs. The receptor source for this set is a woman aged 30 to 39 in good health and CMV-seropositive.

This chain connects TRBV7-2 to TRBJ2-5; 11 bases are a match to TRBD2. The J call may not be correct, given that the DNA end is closer to TRBJ2-7. From germline, CDR1 is SGHTA and CDR2 FQGNSA. This CDR3 is 15 amino acids long. CDR3 nucleotides: TGTGCCAGCAGACATAGACTAGCGGGAACCTACGAGCAGTACTTC. It codes for CASRHRLAGTYEQYF.

V usage is TRBV28 and J usage is TRBJ2-2; D is possibly TRBD1 (5 bases). V lost 6 bases to trimming and J lost 1 base, with 12 bases between them. Germline V lookup: CDR1 MDHEN, CDR2 SYDVKM. CDR3 length: 15 amino acids. CDR3 region: CASSAGWRNTGELFF. The DNA for the CDR3 is TGTGCCAGCAGCGCAGGGTGGCGGAACACCGGGGAGCTGTTTTTT.

This rearrangement joins TRBV4-1 to TRBJ1-1, with TRBD1 matching 8 bases. This CDR3 region has 16 residues. Germline assignment: CDR1 MGHRA and CDR2 YSYEKL. Trimming cost V 0 bases and J 5 bases; bases outside gene matches: 8. This CDR3 is CASSQDQGARRTEAFF. CDR3 nucleotides: TGCGCCAGCAGCCAAGATCAGGGGGCGAGACGGACTGAAGCTTTCTTT.

V and J are TRBV6-7 and TRBJ1-2; D possibly corresponds to TRBD1 (5 bases). TRBV6-7 counts as an open reading frame of uncertain function. Trimming shortened V by 8 bases and J by 4 bases, and 17 bases separated the two germline ends. CDR3 size: 14 residues. The CDR3 sequence is CASPRVWGSYGYTF. The DNA of the CDR3 is TGTGCCAGCCCCCGGGTGTGGGGCAGCTATGGCTACACCTTC.

The chain recombines TRBV4-2 with TRBJ1-1; tentatively, D is TRBD1 (6 bases). V was trimmed by 4 bases and J by 1 base, leaving 13 bases between them. The CDR3 length is 15 residues. CDR1 is LGHNA, CDR2 YNFKEQ, per germline. The CDR3 nucleotides are TGTGCCAGCAGCCCTGGGACATACTCGAACACTGAAGCTTTCTTT. This codes for CASSPGTYSNTEAFF.

The gene calls are TRBV2 and TRBJ2-3; the D gene is possibly TRBD1 (5 bases). Germline V CDR1 and CDR2: SNHLY, FYNNEI. The CDR3 length is 15 residues. The V end was cut by 6 bases, the J end by 4 bases, with 17 bases between. CDR3 amino acids: CASRGPGRGADTQYF. CDR3 sequence (DNA): TGTGCCAGCAGAGGACCAGGGCGAGGCGCAGATACGCAGTATTTT.

V and J are TRBV2 and TRBJ2-7; 10 bases map to TRBD2. Per the germline V gene, CDR1 is SNHLY and CDR2 is FYNNEI. The CDR3 is made up of 14 amino acids. V gave up 6 bases and J gave up 2 bases; unmatched junction bases: 4. The CDR3 DNA is TGTGCCAGCAGGCTAGGACTAGCGGCCTACGAGCAGTACTTC. Its translation: CASRLGLAAYEQYF.

This chain uses TRBV6-5 with TRBJ2-3; 7 bases match TRBD2. Germline values: CDR1 MNHEY, CDR2 SVGAGI. The ends lost 3 bases at V and 1 base at J; junction bases unmatched: 7. The CDR3 contains 16 residues. Here the CDR3 reads CASSYTSVRGTDTQYF. Written as DNA, the CDR3 is TGTGCCAGCAGTTATACTAGCGTCCGGGGCACAGATACGCAGTATTTT.

The J gene is TRBJ2-4, the V gene TRBV5-1, with TRBD2 matching over 9 bases. V lost 4 bases and J lost 5; bases outside the gene matches: 7. Germline V gives CDR1 SGHRS, CDR2 YFSETQ. CDR3 length: 15 residues. The DNA of the CDR3 is TGCGCCAGCAGCCCAGCGGGGGGCCAACAAAACATTCAGTACTTC. Protein product: CASSPAGGQQNIQYF.

V is TRBV7-9 and J is TRBJ1-4; 8 bases are shared with TRBD1. The length of the CDR3 is 14 residues. Germline trimming cut 3 bases from V and 8 bases from J; bases unmatched to any gene: 5. The germline gives CDR1 SEHNR, CDR2 FQNEAQ (reference sequence). CDR3 coding DNA: TGTGCCAGCAGCTTGGACAGGGCGGGAGAAAAACTGTTTTTT. Encoded protein: CASSLDRAGEKLFF.

In regard to this clone: Additional DNA sequences in this sample encode the identical CDR3. This chain connects TRBV19 to TRBJ1-2, with 9 bases fitting TRBD1. Germline V gives CDR1 LNHDA, CDR2 SQIVND (reference sequence). Losses at the gene ends were 3 bases for V and 7 bases for J; bases not matched to a gene: 12. The CDR3 totals 16 residues. The CDR3 DNA sequence: TGTGCCAGTAGTATTAAGTACACAGGGGGCGATTTTGGCTACACCTTC. Residues: CASSIKYTGGDFGYTF.

The CDR3 here is CASSPTGTSGSLQYEQYF. The CDR3 DNA reads TGTGCCAGCAGCCCAACTGGGACTAGCGGGAGTTTACAGTACGAGCAGTACTTC. The V call is TRBV7-8, the J call TRBJ2-5; TRBD2 agrees at 14 bases. The J call may not be correct, given that the DNA end is closer to TRBJ2-7. CDR1 is SGHVS and CDR2 is FQNEAQ in the germline V gene. The CDR3 covers 18 residues.

V usage is TRBV19 and J usage is TRBJ2-7, with 8 bases lining up with TRBD2. The germline V gene has CDR1 LNHDA and CDR2 SQIVND (reference sequence). After removal of 6 bases from V and 5 bases from J, the junction contained 6 bases not matched to a gene. This CDR3 comprises 13 residues. The CDR3 is CASRNLAGNEQYF. CDR3 DNA: TGTGCCAGTAGGAACCTAGCGGGTAACGAGCAGTACTTC.

The genes are TRBV9 and TRBJ2-3; D may be TRBD1 (6 bases). CDR3 size: 14 residues. Germline-derived CDR1 and CDR2 are SGDLS and YYNGEE. Trimming pared 4 bases from V and 2 bases from J, leaving 11 bases between. Here the CDR3 reads CASSPDSHTDTQYF. CDR3 bases: TGTGCCAGCAGCCCGGACAGCCACACAGATACGCAGTATTTT. The complete variable domain, with remaining parts taken from reference TRBV9 and TRBJ2-3, reads DSGVTQTPKHLITATGQRVTLRCSPRSGDLSVYWYQQSLDQGLQFLIQYYNGEERAKGNILERFSAQQFPDLHSELNLSSLELGDSALYFCASSPDSHTDTQYFGPGTRLTVL.